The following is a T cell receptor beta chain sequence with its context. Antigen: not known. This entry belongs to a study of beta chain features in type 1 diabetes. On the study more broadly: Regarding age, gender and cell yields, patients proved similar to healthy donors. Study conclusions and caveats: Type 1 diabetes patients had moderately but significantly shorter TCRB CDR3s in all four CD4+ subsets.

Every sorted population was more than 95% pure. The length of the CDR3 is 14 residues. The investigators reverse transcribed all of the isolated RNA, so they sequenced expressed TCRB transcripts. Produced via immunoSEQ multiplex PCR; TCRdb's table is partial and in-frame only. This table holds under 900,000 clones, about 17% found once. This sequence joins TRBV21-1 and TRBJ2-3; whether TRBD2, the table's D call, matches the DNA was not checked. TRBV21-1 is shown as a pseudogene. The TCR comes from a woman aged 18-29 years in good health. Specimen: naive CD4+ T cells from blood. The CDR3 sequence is CASSNLAGGAAQYF. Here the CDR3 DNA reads TGTGCCAGCAGCAATCTAGCGGGAGGGGCGGCGCAGTATTTT.